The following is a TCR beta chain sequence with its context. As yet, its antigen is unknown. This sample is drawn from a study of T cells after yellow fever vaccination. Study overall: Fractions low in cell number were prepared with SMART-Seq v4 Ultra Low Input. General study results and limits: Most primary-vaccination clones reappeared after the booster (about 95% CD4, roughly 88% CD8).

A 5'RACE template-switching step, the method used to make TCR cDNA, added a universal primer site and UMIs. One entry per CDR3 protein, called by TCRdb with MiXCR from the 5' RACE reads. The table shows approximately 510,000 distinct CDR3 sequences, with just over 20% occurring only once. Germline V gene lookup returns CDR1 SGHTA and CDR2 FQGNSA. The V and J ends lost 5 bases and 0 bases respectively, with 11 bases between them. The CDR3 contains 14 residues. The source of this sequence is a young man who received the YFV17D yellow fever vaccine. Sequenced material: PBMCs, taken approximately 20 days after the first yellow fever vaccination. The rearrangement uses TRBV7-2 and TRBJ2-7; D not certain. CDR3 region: CASSQPSSSYEQYF. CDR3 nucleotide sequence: TGTGCCAGCAGCCAGCCGTCTAGCTCCTACGAGCAGTACTTC.